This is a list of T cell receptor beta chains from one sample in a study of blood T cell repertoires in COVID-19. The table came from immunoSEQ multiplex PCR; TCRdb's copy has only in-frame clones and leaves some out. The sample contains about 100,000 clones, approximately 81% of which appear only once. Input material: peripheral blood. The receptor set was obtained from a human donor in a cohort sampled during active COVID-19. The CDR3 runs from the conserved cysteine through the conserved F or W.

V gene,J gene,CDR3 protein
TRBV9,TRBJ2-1,CASSPTSTYYNEQFF
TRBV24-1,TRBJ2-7,CATSESAAGGDEQYF
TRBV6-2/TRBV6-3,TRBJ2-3,CASSYSFGRRDLTDTQYF
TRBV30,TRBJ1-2,CAWSGQGSYTF
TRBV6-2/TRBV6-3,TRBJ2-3,CASSFSSLAETTDTQYF
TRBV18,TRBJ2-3,CASSPNGGGATDTQYF
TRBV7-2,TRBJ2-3,CASSARGGDTQYF
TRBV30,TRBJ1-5,CAWSVRQTLGQPQHF
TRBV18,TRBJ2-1,CASSPLTAASGNEQFF
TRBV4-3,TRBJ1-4,CASSQDLTGVNEKLFF
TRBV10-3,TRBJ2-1,CAISEFSGRTSNEQFF
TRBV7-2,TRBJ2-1,CASSLSSSYNEQFF
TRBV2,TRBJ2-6,CASLSGANVLTF
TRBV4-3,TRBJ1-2,CASSQVIIGGQGPNYGYTF
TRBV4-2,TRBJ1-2,CASSQDVQIYGYTF
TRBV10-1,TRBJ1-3,CASSADLQETSGNTIYF
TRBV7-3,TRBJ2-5,CASSSGVGETQYF
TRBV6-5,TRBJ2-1,CASSFTGGVSNEQFF
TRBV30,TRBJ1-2,CAWSPGTGGPYGYTF
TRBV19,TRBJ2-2,CASSSLTGTGELFF
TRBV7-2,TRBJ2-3,CASSFLTGHTDTQYF
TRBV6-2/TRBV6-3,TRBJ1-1,CASSSRRGGTEAFF
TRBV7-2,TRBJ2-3,CASSQVAGVSDTQYF
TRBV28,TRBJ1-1,CASIAGTGGLAFF
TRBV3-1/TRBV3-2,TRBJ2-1,CASSQSSGSNEQFF
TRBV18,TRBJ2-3,CASSPITSSGRASTDTQYF
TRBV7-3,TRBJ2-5,CASSLDRVETQYF
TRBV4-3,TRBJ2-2,CASSQDGTGSFAGELFF
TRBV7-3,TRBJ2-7,CASSLGPDREYEQYF
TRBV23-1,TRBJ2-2,CASSLNRGANTGELFF
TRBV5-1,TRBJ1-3,CASSPTGVNGNTIYF
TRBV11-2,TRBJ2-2,CASSLPREGRITGELFF
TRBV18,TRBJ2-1,CASSPPAGTGGYNEQFF
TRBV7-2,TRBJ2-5,CASSRKVSGVETQYF
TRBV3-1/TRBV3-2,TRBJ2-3,CASSRSGSDTQYF
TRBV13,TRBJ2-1,CASSLGVGRSSYNEQFF
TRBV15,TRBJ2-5,CATSRPPGGGQETQYF
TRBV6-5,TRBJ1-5,CASRGMTASNQPQHF
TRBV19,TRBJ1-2,CASSTSSNGYTF
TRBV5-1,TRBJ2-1,CASRLEASSYNEQFF
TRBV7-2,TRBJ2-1,CASSIEREGYNEQFF
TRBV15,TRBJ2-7,CATSRDRGYEQYF
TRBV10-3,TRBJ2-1,CAISPSGDSYNEQFF
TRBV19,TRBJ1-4,CASSIGRATNEKLFF
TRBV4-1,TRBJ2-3,CASSPGLAGGDTQYF
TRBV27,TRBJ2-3,CASSPGLPLTDTQYF
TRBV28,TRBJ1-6,CASSGSRVTNNSPLHF
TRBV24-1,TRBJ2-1,CATSAPSGRNNEQFF
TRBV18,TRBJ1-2,CASSPPTESYGYTF
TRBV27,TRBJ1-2,CASRETGEYGYTF
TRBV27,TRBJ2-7,CASSLRATSGSYEQYF
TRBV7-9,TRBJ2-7,CASSPSGDVYEQYF